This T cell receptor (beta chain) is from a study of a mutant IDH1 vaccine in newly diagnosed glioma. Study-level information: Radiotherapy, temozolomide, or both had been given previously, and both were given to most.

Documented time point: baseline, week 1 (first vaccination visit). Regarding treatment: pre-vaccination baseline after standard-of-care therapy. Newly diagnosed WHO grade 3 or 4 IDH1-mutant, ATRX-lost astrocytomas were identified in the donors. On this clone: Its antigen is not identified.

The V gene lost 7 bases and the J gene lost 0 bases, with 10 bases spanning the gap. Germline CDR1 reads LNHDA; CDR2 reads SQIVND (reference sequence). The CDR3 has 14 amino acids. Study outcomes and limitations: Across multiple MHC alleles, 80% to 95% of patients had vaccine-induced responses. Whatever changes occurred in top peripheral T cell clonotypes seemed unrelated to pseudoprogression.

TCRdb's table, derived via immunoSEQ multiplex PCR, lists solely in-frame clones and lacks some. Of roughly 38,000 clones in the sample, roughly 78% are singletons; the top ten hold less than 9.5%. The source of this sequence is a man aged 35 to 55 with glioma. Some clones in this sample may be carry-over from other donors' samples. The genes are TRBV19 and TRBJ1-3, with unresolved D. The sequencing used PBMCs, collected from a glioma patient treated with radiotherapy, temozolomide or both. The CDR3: CASTKGDSGNTIYF. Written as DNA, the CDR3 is TGTGCCAGTACCAAAGGAGACTCTGGAAACACCATATATTTT.